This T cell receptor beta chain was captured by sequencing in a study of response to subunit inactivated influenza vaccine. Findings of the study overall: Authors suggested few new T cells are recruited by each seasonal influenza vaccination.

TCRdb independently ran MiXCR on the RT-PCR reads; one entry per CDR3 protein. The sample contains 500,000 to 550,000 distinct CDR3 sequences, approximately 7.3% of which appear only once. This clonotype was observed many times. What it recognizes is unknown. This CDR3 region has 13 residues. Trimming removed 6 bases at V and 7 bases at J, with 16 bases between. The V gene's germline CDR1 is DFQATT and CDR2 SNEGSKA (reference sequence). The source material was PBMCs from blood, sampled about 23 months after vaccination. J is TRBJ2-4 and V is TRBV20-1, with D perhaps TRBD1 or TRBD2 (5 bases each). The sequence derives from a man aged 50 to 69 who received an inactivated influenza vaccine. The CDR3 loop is CSAVGVNWNIQYF. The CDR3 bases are TGCAGTGCCGTGGGGGTAAACTGGAACATTCAGTACTTC.